This T cell receptor (beta chain) was sequenced for a study of T cell repertoires in cytomegalovirus infection. The overall study: Carrying CMV and the relevant HLA type showed in public TCR beta signatures. General study findings and limits: There were carriers of CMV plus the relevant HLA, and cumulative public TCR beta family frequency identified them.

TCRdb re-called the reads through MiXCR, storing one row per CDR3 protein. The sample holds roughly 990,000 distinct CDR3 sequences, roughly 30% seen once. Notes on this clonotype: Its antigen is as yet unknown.

Germline V gives CDR1 MNHEY, CDR2 SVGAGI. The CDR3 runs to 17 residues. J gave up 0 bases and V 5 bases, and 10 bases lay outside the gene matches. J is TRBJ1-2 and V is TRBV6-5; 9 bases agree with TRBD1. The receptor was isolated from a human donor in good health (CMV status not recorded). Some clones in this sample may be carry-over from other donors' samples. Sequenced here: cultured CD8+ T cells from PBMCs, sampled from culture after CMV antigen stimulation. DNA of the CDR3: TGTGCCAGCAGTGGCCGGGACAGGGCCCAAACTAACTATGGCTACACCTTC. Translated, it gives CASSGRDRAQTNYGYTF.